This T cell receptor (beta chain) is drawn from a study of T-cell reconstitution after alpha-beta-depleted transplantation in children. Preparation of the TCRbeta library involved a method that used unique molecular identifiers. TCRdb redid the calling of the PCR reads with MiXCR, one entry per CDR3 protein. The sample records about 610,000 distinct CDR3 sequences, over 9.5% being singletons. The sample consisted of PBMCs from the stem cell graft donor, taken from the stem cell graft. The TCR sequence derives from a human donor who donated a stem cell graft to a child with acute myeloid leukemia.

The DNA for the CDR3 is TGTGCCATCAGTCCCGGGCCCGCAGGGGTAAGGGGAGCCGGGGAGCTGTTTTTT. Its protein is CAISPGPAGVRGAGELFF. The rearrangement joins TRBV4-2 to TRBJ2-2; D is possibly TRBD1 (6 bases). The CDR3 has 18 amino acids. Trimming shortened V by 10 bases and J by 6 bases, and 30 bases separated the two germline ends. Germline CDR1 and CDR2: LGHNA and YNFKEQ.